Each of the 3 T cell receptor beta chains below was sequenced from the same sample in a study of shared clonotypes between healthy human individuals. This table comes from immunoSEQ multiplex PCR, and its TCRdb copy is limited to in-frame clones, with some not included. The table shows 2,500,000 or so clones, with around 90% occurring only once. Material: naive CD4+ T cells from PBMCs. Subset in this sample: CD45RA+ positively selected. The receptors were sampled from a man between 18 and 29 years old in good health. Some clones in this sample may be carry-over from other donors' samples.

This CDR3 reads CASSRDSGLTDTQYF. The DNA of the CDR3 is TGTGCCAGCAGCCGTGATAGCGGCCTCACAGATACGCAGTATTTT. This sequence joins TRBV6-5 and TRBJ2-3; TRBD2 is a possible D gene (6 bases). The ends were cut back, 6 bases at V and 2 bases at J, with 15 bases in the middle. Looked up from germline, CDR1 is MNHEY and CDR2 is SVGAGI. The CDR3 consists of 15 residues.

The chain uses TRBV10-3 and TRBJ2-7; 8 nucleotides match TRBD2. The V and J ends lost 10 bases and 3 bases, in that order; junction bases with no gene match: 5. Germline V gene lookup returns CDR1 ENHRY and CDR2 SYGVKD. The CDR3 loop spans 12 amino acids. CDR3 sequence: CATSSGIYEQYF. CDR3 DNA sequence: TGTGCCACGAGTAGCGGGATCTACGAGCAGTACTTC.

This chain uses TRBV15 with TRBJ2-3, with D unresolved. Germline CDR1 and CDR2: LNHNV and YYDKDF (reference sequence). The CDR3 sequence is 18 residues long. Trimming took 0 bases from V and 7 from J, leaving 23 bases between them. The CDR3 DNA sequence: TGTGCCACCAGCAGAGAAGGTTCCGGAAGTCGGAGCGCGAATACGCAGTATTTT. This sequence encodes CATSREGSGSRSANTQYF.